These 18 T cell receptor beta chains share one sample of origin, sequenced in a study of cytomegalovirus exposure and HLA in healthy donors. Both 60 Vbeta primers and 13 Jbeta primers went into the PCR. Profiling relied on immunoSEQ multiplex PCR, and the TCRdb table lists in-frame clones only, not all of them. The sample contains more than 100,000 clones, about three quarters of which appear only once. The specimen sequenced was PBMCs. The receptors here all came from a woman in her thirties in good health and CMV-seropositive.

This clone was recorded once. V usage is TRBV5-1 and J usage is TRBJ2-1; possibly TRBD2 for D (7 bases). Deletions cut 2 bases from V and 4 bases from J, with 13 bases between. The germline V gene has CDR1 SGHRS and CDR2 YFSETQ. The CDR3 has 15 amino acids. CDR3 residues: CASSFSGGQYNEQFF. The CDR3 DNA is TGCGCCAGCAGCTTCTCGGGGGGCCAATACAATGAGCAGTTCTTC.

This clone was recorded only once. The chain recombines TRBV30 with TRBJ2-7; 8 bases match TRBD1. The CDR3 extends over 12 amino acids. Trimming took 2 bases from V and 6 from J; bases not matched to a gene: 3. Germline V gene sequence: CDR1 GTSNPN, CDR2 SVGIG (reference sequence). In DNA, the CDR3 is TGTGCCTGGAGTCGGACAGGGACCGAGCAGTACTTC. It codes for CAWSRTGTEQYF.

The chain has TRBV5-5 and TRBJ2-7; 7 bases align to TRBD1. Germline values: CDR1 SGHKS, CDR2 YYEKEE (reference sequence). This CDR3 region has 15 residues. Unmatched junction bases numbered 9, after V lost 0 bases and J lost 6 bases. The CDR3 loop reads CASSLAGTEKGEQYF. The DNA for the CDR3 is TGTGCCAGCAGCTTGGCCGGGACAGAGAAAGGCGAGCAGTACTTC. Looking up the rest from reference TRBV5-5 and TRBJ2-7 gives the full variable domain: DAGVTQSPTHLIKTRGQQVTLRCSPISGHKSVSWYQQVLGQGPQFIFQYYEKEERGRGNFPDRFSARQFPNYSSELNVNALLLGDSALYLCASSLAGTEKGEQYFGPGTRLTVT.

V gene TRBV2 combines with J gene TRBJ2-7; TRBD2 agrees at 13 bases. The length of the CDR3 is 16 residues. Germline CDR1 and CDR2: SNHLY and FYNNEI. V gave up 2 bases and J gave up 3 bases; unmatched junction bases: 4. In DNA, the CDR3 is TGTGCCAGCAGTGAACCCGGGACTAGCGGGGACTACGAGCAGTACTTC. It is translated as CASSEPGTSGDYEQYF.

V usage is TRBV7-8 and J usage is TRBJ2-1; 10 bases fit TRBD2. The V and J ends lost 5 bases and 8 bases, in that order; junction bases with no gene match: 15. The CDR3 length is 17 residues. Looked up from germline, CDR1 is SGHVS and CDR2 is FQNEAQ. CDR3 amino acids: CASSPRLAGVLIYEQFF. The CDR3 DNA reads TGTGCCAGCAGCCCTAGGCTAGCGGGGGTCCTTATATATGAGCAGTTCTTC.

The gene calls are TRBV27 and TRBJ2-3; 7 nucleotides agree with TRBD1. In germline, CDR1 is MNHEY, CDR2 SMNVEV (reference sequence). With 5 bases clipped from V and 0 bases from J, the junction kept 5 bases outside the gene matches. The CDR3 contains 15 residues. CDR3 bases: TGTGCCAGCAGTAAGGGACAGACTAGCACAGATACGCAGTATTTT. Its protein is CASSKGQTSTDTQYF.

This sequence joins TRBV28 and TRBJ1-6, with unresolved D. The CDR3 has 13 residues. Trimming stripped 2 bases from V and 11 bases from J, with 10 bases between. From germline, CDR1 is MDHEN and CDR2 SYDVKM. DNA of the CDR3: TGTGCCAGCAGTTTAACCCCCCCGGCACCCCTCCACTTT. This encodes CASSLTPPAPLHF.

The genes are TRBV28 and TRBJ1-6; 7 nucleotides agree with TRBD1. After removal of 4 bases from V and 9 bases from J, the junction contained 9 bases not matched to a gene. Germline V CDR1 and CDR2: MDHEN, SYDVKM. This CDR3 has 15 residues. The CDR3 nucleotides read TGTGCCAGCAGTTCGCCGGGGACAGTGGGTTCACCCCTCCACTTT. Translation gives CASSSPGTVGSPLHF. The variable domain in full, with the rest retrieved from reference TRBV28 and TRBJ1-6, is DVKVTQSSRYLVKRTGEKVFLECVQDMDHENMFWYRQDPGLGLRLIYFSYDVKMKEKGDIPEGYSVSREKKERFSLILESASTNQTSMYLCASSSPGTVGSPLHFGNGTRLTVT.

The chain couples TRBV18 to TRBJ1-6; tentatively, D is TRBD1 (5 bases). Trimming cost V 4 bases and J 8 bases, with 9 bases left between them. Per germline, CDR1 KGHSH and CDR2 LQKENI. The CDR3 is made up of 13 amino acids. CDR3 residues: CASSQGRDSPLHF. CDR3 DNA: TGTGCCAGCTCACAGGGGAGGGATTCACCCCTCCACTTT.

The chain couples TRBV2 to TRBJ2-1; 9 positions match TRBD2. With 8 bases clipped from V and 6 bases from J, the junction kept 11 bases outside the gene matches. The CDR3 spans 15 residues. CDR1 and CDR2 (germline): SNHLY, FYNNEI. The CDR3 bases are TGTGCCAGCCCCCGGGCTAGCGGGGCTTTCAATGAGCAGTTCTTC. As protein: CASPRASGAFNEQFF.

This chain connects TRBV6-5 to TRBJ2-2; a possible D gene is TRBD1 (6 bases). Germline assignment: CDR1 MNHEY and CDR2 SVGAGI. This CDR3 is 14 amino acids long. V lost 5 bases to trimming and J lost 3 bases, with 10 bases between them. CDR3 in DNA: TGTGCCAGCAGTCGCGGACAGTACACCGGGGAGCTGTTTTTT. This gives the protein CASSRGQYTGELFF.

This chain connects TRBV6-4 to TRBJ2-1, with D possibly being TRBD2 (5 bases). V was trimmed by 3 bases and J by 13 bases, leaving 19 bases between them. Per the germline V gene, CDR1 is MRHNA and CDR2 is SNTAGT. The CDR3 sequence is 14 residues long. CDR3 bases: TGTGCCAGCAGTGAGGTCGGAGGTTACGGTCTACAGTTCTTC. Residues: CASSEVGGYGLQFF.

This sequence joins TRBV25-1 and TRBJ2-3, with D tentatively TRBD2 (5 bases). In germline, CDR1 is MGHDK, CDR2 SYGVNS. Trimming took off 9 bases at V and 10 bases at J, with 29 bases between the two ends. The CDR3 loop spans 16 amino acids. The chain's CDR3 is CASSREHGELRDAQYF. The CDR3 nucleotides read TGTGCCAGTTCCCGCGAACACGGGGAGCTCCGAGACGCGCAGTATTTT.

This clone was counted a single time. The chain links TRBV6-1 to TRBJ1-2, with D maybe TRBD1 (6 bases). This CDR3 has 13 residues. Between the trimmed V and J ends, which lost 3 bases and 5 bases, there was a span of 10 bases. CDR1 is MNHNS, CDR2 SASEGT, per germline. The CDR3 sequence is CASSEDRPYGYTF. The CDR3 bases are TGTGCCAGCAGTGAGGACAGACCGTATGGCTACACCTTC.

This clone was seen once. The genes are TRBV29-1 and TRBJ2-3; D is possibly TRBD2 (5 bases). Germline CDR1 SQVTM, CDR2 ANQGSEA. V was clipped by 0 bases and J by 8 bases, with 9 bases between them. This CDR3 is 12 amino acids long. The CDR3 DNA reads TGCAGCGTTGAAGATCGGGGATCTACGCAGTATTTT. Protein: CSVEDRGSTQYF.

CDR3 DNA sequence: TGTGCCAGCTCACGGGGTGTTGGAGGTGAAAAACTGTTTTTT. Protein: CASSRGVGGEKLFF. The chain carries TRBV18 and TRBJ1-4; D call uncertain. V lost 4 bases to trimming and J lost 7 bases, with 13 bases between them. This CDR3 spans 14 amino acids. Germline V lookup: CDR1 KGHSH, CDR2 LQKENI.

The chain combines TRBV29-1 with TRBJ2-1; D remains unclear. CDR3 length: 13 amino acids. The V and J ends lost 7 bases and 3 bases respectively, with 13 bases between them. Germline V gene data show CDR1 as SQVTM and CDR2 as ANQGSEA. The CDR3 reads CSALRQNYNEQFF. CDR3 nucleotide sequence: TGCAGCGCCTTGCGGCAGAACTACAATGAGCAGTTCTTC.

The chain employs TRBV5-1 and TRBJ2-5; TRBD1 matches at 9 bases. The last part of the DNA fits TRBJ2-7 better; the J call may be wrong. The CDR3 loop spans 15 amino acids. Germline V gives CDR1 SGHRS, CDR2 YFSETQ. Written as DNA, the CDR3 is TGCGCCAGCAGCTTGGATGGACAGGGGTCCTACGAGCAGTACTTC. This encodes CASSLDGQGSYEQYF.